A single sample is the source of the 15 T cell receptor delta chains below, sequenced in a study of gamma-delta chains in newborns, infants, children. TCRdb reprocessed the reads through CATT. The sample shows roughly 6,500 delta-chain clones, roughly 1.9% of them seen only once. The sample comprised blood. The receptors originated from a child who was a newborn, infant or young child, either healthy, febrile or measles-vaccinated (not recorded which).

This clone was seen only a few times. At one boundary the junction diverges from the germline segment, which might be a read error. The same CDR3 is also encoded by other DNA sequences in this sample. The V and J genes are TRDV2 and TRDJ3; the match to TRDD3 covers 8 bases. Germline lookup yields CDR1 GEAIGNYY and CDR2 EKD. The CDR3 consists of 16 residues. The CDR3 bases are TGTGCCTGTGACATACTGGGGGCTACGGACACCCGCCAGATGTTTTTC. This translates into CACDILGATDTRQMFF.

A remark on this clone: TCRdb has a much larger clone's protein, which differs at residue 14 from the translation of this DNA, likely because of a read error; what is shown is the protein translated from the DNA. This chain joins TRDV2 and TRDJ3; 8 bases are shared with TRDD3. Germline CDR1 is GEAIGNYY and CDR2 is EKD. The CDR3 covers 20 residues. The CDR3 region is CACDTMRTGGSSWGTRQMFF. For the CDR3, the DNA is TGTGCCTGTGACACCATGAGGACTGGGGGGAGCTCCTGGGGCACCCGACAGATGTTTTTC.

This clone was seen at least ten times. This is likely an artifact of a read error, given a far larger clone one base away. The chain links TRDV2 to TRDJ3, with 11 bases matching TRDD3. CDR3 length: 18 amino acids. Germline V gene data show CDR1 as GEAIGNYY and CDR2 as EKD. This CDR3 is CACGTVLGDTWDTRQMFF. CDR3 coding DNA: TGTGCCTGTGGCACCGTACTGGGGGATACCTGGGACACCCGACAGATGTTTTTC.

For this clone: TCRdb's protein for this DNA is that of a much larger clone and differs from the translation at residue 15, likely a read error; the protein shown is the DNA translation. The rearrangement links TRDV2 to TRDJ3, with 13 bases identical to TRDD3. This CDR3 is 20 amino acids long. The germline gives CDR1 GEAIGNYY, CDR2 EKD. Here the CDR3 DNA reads TGTGCCTGTGACACAACTGGGGGATACGGGAGCTCCTGGGACATCCGACAGATGTTTTTC. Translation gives CACDTTGGYGSSWDIRQMFF.

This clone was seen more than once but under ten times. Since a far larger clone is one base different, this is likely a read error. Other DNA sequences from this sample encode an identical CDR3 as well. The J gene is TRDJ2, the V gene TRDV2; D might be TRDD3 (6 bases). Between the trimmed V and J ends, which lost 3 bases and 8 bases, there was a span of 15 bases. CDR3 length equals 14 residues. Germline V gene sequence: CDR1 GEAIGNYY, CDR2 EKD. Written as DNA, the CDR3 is TGTGCCTGTGACTCTGTACTGGGATGGGCACAACTCTTCTTT. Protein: CACDSVLGWAQLFF.

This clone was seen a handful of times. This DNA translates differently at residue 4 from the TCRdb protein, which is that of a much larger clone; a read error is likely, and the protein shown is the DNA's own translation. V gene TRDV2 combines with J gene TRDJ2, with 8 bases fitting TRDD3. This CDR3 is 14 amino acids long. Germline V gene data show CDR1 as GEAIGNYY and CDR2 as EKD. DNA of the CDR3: TGTGCCTGTGTCACCTGGGGGATGACAGCACAACTCTTCTTT. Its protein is CACVTWGMTAQLFF.

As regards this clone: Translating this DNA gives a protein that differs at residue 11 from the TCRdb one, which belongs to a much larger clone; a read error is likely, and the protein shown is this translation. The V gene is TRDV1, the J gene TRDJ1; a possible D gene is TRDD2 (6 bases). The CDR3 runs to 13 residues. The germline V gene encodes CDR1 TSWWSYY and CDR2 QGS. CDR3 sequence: CALGTLPGLKRIF. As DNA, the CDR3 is TGTGCTCTTGGGACCCTTCCGGGGCTTAAACGCATCTTT.

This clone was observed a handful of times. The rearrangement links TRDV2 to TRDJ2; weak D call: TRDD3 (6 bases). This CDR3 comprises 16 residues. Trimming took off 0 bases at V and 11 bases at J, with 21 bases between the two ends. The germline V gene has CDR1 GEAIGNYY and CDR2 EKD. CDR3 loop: CACDTVGATMSAQLFF. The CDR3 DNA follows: TGTGCCTGTGACACCGTGGGGGCTACAATGTCTGCCCAACTCTTCTTT.

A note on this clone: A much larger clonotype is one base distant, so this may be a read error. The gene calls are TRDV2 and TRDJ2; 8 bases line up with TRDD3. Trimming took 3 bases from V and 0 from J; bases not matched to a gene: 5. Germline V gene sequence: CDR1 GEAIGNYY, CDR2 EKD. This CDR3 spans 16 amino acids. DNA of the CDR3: TGTGCCTGTGACTCCTGGGGGACCCCTTTGACAGCACAACTCTTCTTT. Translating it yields CACDSWGTPLTAQLFF.

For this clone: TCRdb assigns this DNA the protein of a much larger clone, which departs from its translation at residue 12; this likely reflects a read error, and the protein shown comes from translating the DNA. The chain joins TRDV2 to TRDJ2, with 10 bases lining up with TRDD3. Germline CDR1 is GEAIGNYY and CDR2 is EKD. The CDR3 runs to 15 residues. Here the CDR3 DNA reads TGTGCCTGTGACATACTGGGGGATTTGACGGCACGACTCTTCTTT. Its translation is CACDILGDLTARLFF.

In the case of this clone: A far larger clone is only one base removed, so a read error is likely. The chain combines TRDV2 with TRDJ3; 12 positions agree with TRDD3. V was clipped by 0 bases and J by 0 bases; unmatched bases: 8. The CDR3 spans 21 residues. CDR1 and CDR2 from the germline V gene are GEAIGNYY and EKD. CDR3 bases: TGTGCCTGTGACACCGTACTGGGGGATACCCGAAACTCCTGGGACACCCGACAGATGTTTTTC. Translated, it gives CACDTVLGDTRNSWDTRQMFF.

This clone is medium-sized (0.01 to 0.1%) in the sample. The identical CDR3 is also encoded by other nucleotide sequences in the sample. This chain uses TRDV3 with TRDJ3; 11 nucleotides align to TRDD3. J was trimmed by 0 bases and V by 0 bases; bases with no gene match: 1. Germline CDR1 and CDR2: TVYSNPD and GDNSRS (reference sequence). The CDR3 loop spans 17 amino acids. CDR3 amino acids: CAFSTGGYSWDTRQMFF. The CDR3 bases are TGTGCCTTTAGTACTGGGGGATACTCCTGGGACACCCGACAGATGTTTTTC.

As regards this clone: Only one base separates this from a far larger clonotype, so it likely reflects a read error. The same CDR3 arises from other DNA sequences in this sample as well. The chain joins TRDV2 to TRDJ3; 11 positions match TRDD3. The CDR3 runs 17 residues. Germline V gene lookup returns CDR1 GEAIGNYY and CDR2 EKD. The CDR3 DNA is TGTGCCTGCGACACTGGGGGATACTCCTGGGACACCCGACAGATGTTTTTC. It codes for CACDTGGYSWDTRQMFF.

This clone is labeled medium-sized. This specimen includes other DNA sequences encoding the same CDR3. Written as DNA, the CDR3 is TGTGCCTGTGACACCCTGGGGGATAGCTCCTGGGACACCCGACAGATGTTTTTC. It is translated as CACDTLGDSSWDTRQMFF. The rearrangement links TRDV2 to TRDJ3; TRDD3 matches at 10 bases. The trim removed 0 bases at V and 0 bases at J, leaving 1 base unmatched. The CDR3 extends over 18 amino acids. The germline V gene encodes CDR1 GEAIGNYY and CDR2 EKD.

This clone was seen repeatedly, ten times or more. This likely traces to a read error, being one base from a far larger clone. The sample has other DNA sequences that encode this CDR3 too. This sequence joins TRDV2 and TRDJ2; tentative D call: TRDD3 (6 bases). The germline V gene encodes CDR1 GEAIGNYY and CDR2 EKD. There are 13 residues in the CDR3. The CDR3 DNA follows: TGTGCCTGCGACACCTGGGGGACAGCACAACTCTTCTTT. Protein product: CACDTWGTAQLFF.